These 3 T cell receptor beta chains were sequenced from one sample in a study of T cell responses to AZD1222 COVID-19 vaccine. The assay was immunoSEQ multiplex PCR, and TCRdb's table has in-frame clones only and misses some. The table lists roughly 130,000 clones, roughly 87% of them singletons. This specimen consisted of peripheral blood, obtained on day 0 of AZD1222 vaccination. The receptors stem from an adult in good health.

V usage is TRBV9 and J usage is TRBJ2-1, with D possibly being TRBD2 (6 bases). Trimming took off 3 bases at V and 8 bases at J, with 18 bases between the two ends. Germline CDR1 is SGDLS and CDR2 is YYNGEE. The CDR3 contains 15 residues. CDR3 DNA sequence: TGTGCCAGCAGCGGCGGGACCCACCGTGGGGATGAGCAGTTCTTC. This codes for CASSGGTHRGDEQFF. The whole variable domain, filled in from reference TRBV9 and TRBJ2-1, reads DSGVTQTPKHLITATGQRVTLRCSPRSGDLSVYWYQQSLDQGLQFLIQYYNGEERAKGNILERFSAQQFPDLHSELNLSSLELGDSALYFCASSGGTHRGDEQFFGPGTRLTVL.

The chain employs TRBV7-9 and TRBJ1-3; D ambiguous. The CDR3 has 16 residues. With 0 bases removed from V and 0 bases from J, the gap between germline ends came to 9 bases. Germline CDR1 SEHNR, CDR2 FQNEAQ (reference sequence). The CDR3 sequence: CASSLALGVSGNTIYF. The CDR3 DNA is TGTGCCAGCAGCTTAGCGCTTGGGGTCTCTGGAAACACCATATATTTT.

This rearrangement joins TRBV6-5 to TRBJ1-6, with D unclear. The CDR3 covers 15 residues. V shed 6 bases and J shed 9 bases, with 18 bases lying between them. In germline, CDR1 is MNHEY, CDR2 SVGAGI. The CDR3 DNA reads TGTGCCAGCAGAACTAGGAAAGTGTTGGGTTCACCCCTCCACTTT. The encoded protein is CASRTRKVLGSPLHF.